This TCR beta chain was observed in a study of cytomegalovirus exposure and HLA in healthy donors (dated by TCRdb to about 2017). About the full investigation: In an earlier analysis of approximately 640 of the donors, approximately 300 Gb of sequence data and roughly 100 million unique TCR beta sequences from 150 million to 200 million T cells were reported. The number of typed donors differed by locus: about 620-640 for A, B, C, DRB1 and DQB1; roughly 510 for DQA1; 606 for DPA1; and some 450 for DPB1. Roughly 300 gigabases of sequencing data and around 80 million unique TCR sequences made up an early release that covered under 750 HLA-typed donors. Along with the approximately 650-subject first cohort, a separate validation cohort of 120 different subjects was used. The aim of the study was to test whether cataloging public T cell receptors could identify signatures of past pathogen exposure. In an earlier analysis of 500 to 650 of the donors, high-throughput TCR beta sequencing was used to judge whether each TCR beta V gene segment behaved as functional or pseudogenic. Among approximately 370 genotyped donors of the cohort, an average of approximately 240,000 unique TCR beta nucleotide sequences was sequenced per donor, of which about 18% were non-productive. A later analysis re-analyzed previously published TCR beta repertoires from roughly 630 donors and added high-resolution HLA genotyping to study TCR occurrence patterns. HLA typing covered class I and class II loci at four-digit resolution. The genetic ancestry cluster associated with self-reported Caucasian donors included 65% to 90% of the roughly 400 genotyped donors. In the later analysis, no new phenotypic data were used to find candidate immune exposures; instead, reliance was placed on TCR beta sequences and their occurrence across donors. To predict cytomegalovirus infection status, the study brought together high-throughput TCR immunosequencing, statistical association of individual TCRs with disease status, and machine learning. About five DR-DQ haplotypes were treated as single units for association and clustering because of strong linkage in the cohort. Genome-wide SNP genotypes for about 60% of the 666 donors were used in a later genetic analysis, which treated that subset as a discovery cohort. The T cell repertoires of around 670 subjects were profiled by immunosequencing and related to cytomegalovirus serostatus. Donor age, sex, ethnicity and CMV serostatus were compiled together with the repertoire data. All discovery cohort repertoires had been generated on a single sequencing platform. Here is what the overall study found, with its caveats: HLA typing was unavailable for some donors at each locus, so association tests used only the typed subset. A later analysis reported that several top co-occurrence clusters appeared linked to parvovirus B19, influenza, CMV and Epstein-Barr virus. Most TCR sequences were observed very rarely across donors, whereas some public TCRs were present in many individuals. A total of 164 TCR beta chains were listed by the study as associated with cytomegalovirus. The 87-base-pair reads could not distinguish some IMGT-functional V segments, including TRBV6-2 and TRBV6-3, so those segments were excluded. In a later analysis, HLA-associated TCR beta chains were found to be more clonally expanded and to have lower generation probabilities than equally common non-associated chains. According to the authors, the approach could potentially be generalized to other disease states and immunological phenotypes. A further reported finding was that TCR beta sequences accurately predicted the HLA-A and HLA-B alleles for most subjects in the first cohort. Linkage disequilibrium might explain the correlated functional status among segregating V segments, but an unknown experimental factor could not be ruled out. V-gene and J-gene trimming of TCR beta chains was associated with a missense DCLRE1C variant in a later genetic analysis, and the association was replicated in an independent cohort. When HLA alleles, especially DR and DQ, strongly co-occurred, attributing TCR associations to individual alleles was difficult. Most CMV-associated TCR beta chains appeared to be HLA-restricted in a later analysis, and the HLA associations seemed to be driven largely by CMV exposure. The presence/absence analyses assumed that sequencing depth was roughly uniform across donors, and that assumption may not be true. A cluster of highly shared sequence variants was judged likely to represent a technical artifact of the sequencing pipeline. Broadly in line with IMGT annotations, most TCR beta V segments showed up in productive rearrangements about 90% or about 30% of the time in an earlier analysis of around 600 of the donors. The classifier was reported to diagnose cytomegalovirus status with high specificity and sensitivity in both the original and validation cohorts. A few of the identified cytomegalovirus-associated TCR beta chains were confirmed in vitro to be specific for cytomegalovirus antigens. Because counts were too low, fewer than 20 rarely observed V segments, including chromosome 9 orphons, were excluded from the earlier analysis of under 650 of the donors. At a false discovery rate of 0.05, a later analysis linked fewer than 20,000 TCR beta sequences to specific HLA alleles. In this cohort, only TCR beta chains were sequenced, and detectable features were limited by the absence of alpha or paired-chain data. Immune exposure information for the cohort was limited to CMV serostatus. According to a later genetic analysis, donors in an Asian-associated ancestry cluster had fewer N-insertions in productive TCRs than the approximately 700-donor mean. In a later analysis, TCR association rates were found to vary across HLA loci, with the most associated TCRs seen for DRB1 alleles and the fewest for HLA-C alleles.

Here V drops 4 bases and J drops 0 bases, and the junction holds 3 bases not matched to any gene. CDR3 length: 16 amino acids, cysteine to phenylalanine. Just the 48-base CDR3 DNA is kept, in frame starting at base 1. CDR1 and CDR2 are drawn from the germline V gene (reference sequence): SEHNR, FQNEAQ. In total, roughly 670 healthy bone marrow donors made up the cohort. All cohort members were sampled while nominally healthy, although unrecorded immune exposures were likely present. The donor tested CMV seronegative and was one of the 352 seronegative cohort members. Each donor provided a peripheral blood sample, and peripheral blood mononuclear cells were used for TCR beta sequencing. The Qiagen DNeasy Blood Extraction Kit was used to extract genomic DNA from the blood cell samples. This clone came up a few times. Its antigen is unknown. Base-call qualities are not available, and no considerably larger clone is one nucleotide away.

Library generation was performed with the immunoSEQ multiplex PCR assay. For the multiplex PCR, a mixture combining 60 forward primers for TCR Vbeta segments and 13 reverse primers for TCR Jbeta segments was used. Amplification of the CDR3 region of rearranged TCR beta genes was performed with a multiplex PCR assay on genomic DNA. Amplified TCR beta libraries were sequenced as 87-base-pair reads on the Illumina HiSeq System. In the source study's methods: In a later analysis, approximately 74 million unique TCR beta chains were counted across the roughly 610 repertoires, and roughly 11 million of these chains were shared by at least two donors. Raw reads were error-corrected and collapsed into unique sequences by a nearest-neighbor algorithm in which closely related sequences were merged to remove PCR and sequencing errors. CDR3 sequences were aligned to IMGT reference sequences to assign V, D and J gene segments. Each retained sequence needed at least a six-nucleotide match to both a V gene segment and a J gene segment. A rearrangement was called productive if the CDR3 had no stop codons and remained in frame with V and J, and every other rearrangement was called non-productive. Following IMGT convention, CDR3 was defined as the stretch from the second conserved V-encoded cysteine up to the conserved J-encoded phenylalanine. The earlier analysis of 587 of the donors excluded sequences that lacked an unambiguous match to a single V gene segment. In an earlier analysis of about 590 of the donors, a V segment was called functional when productive rearrangements were above 56.7%, and segregating when the standard deviation between donors exceeded 5%. A statistical classification framework was built to diagnose cytomegalovirus status from the catalog of TCR beta chain sequences. A later analysis assigned V and J genes by comparing TCR nucleotide sequences with IMGT/GENE-DB human TR gene sequences. In a later analysis, CDR3 sequences and most-parsimonious VDJ recombination scenarios were assigned using the TCRdist pipeline. In a later analysis, each TCR beta chain was defined by its CDR3 amino acid sequence together with its V-gene family, and reads lacking a unique V-gene family were excluded. To address suspected cross-contamination and a sequencing artifact, a later analysis removed over 500 highly shared, low-generation-probability nucleotide sequences. A later analysis calculated a clonal expansion index for each public chain from normalized within-repertoire ranks of inferred template counts. A later analysis computed generation probabilities with a VDJ recombination model fitted to out-of-frame rearrangements, and checked the results against IGoR. Hypergeometric tests were used in a later analysis to score TCR-TCR, TCR-HLA and TCR-CMV co-occurrence, with a repertoire-size bias correction applied to the TCR pairs. A later analysis estimated false discovery rates by permuting HLA or CMV assignments 20 times. In a later analysis, co-occurring TCRs were grouped using DBSCAN, with TCRdist sequence similarity added in when clustering inside HLA-allele-positive subsets. Repertoires with fewer than 30,000 or more than 120,000 public chains, plus five repertoires with anomalous nucleotide sharing, were excluded from co-occurrence clustering. TCRdb obtained this table from immuneACCESS and retained in-frame rearrangements with V and J assigned. These tables miss some clones; where compared with another copy, unresolved V genes account for less than half of the shortfall, and the remainder is unexplained. That table supplies the V and J calls and clone size; D and trimming were determined from the DNA. Here the sample has 90,000 to 100,000 clones; 69% occur a single time. The top ten constitute 2.7% of the sample.

The chain couples TRBV7-9 to TRBJ2-3, and 11 junctional nucleotides match TRBD2. This TCR was sampled from a man aged 45-65 years in good health and CMV-seronegative. The specimen was PBMCs. The sequenced DNA is TGTGCCAGCAGCTCCCGGACTAGCGGGAGCACAGATACGCAGTATTTT. It codes for CASSSRTSGSTDTQYF.